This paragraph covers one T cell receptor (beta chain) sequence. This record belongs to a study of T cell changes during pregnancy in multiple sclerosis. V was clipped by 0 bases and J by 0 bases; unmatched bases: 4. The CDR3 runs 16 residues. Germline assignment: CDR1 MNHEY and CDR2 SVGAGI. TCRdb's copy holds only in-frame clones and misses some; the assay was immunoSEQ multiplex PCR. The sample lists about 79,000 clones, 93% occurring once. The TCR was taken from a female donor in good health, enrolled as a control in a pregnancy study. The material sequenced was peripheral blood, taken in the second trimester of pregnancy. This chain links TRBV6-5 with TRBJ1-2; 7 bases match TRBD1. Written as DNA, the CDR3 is TGTGCCAGCAGTTACTCGGACAGGCGAGCTAACTATGGCTACACCTTC. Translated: CASSYSDRRANYGYTF.